The 26 T cell receptor beta chains below were found in one sample sequenced in a study of blood T cells in healthy people across ages. A sample-barcoded 5' primer and a J-beta primer mix were used in a second PCR of roughly 6 to 11 cycles. TCRdb re-derived calls from the 5' RACE reads in MiXCR, one entry per CDR3 protein. The sample holds 750,000 or so distinct CDR3 sequences, just under 25% seen once. In addition, the sample was reused for a study of T cells of mothers and their children.

The sequenced sample consisted of blood. The source of these receptors is a boy aged 5-17 years in good health.

Here the CDR3 reads CASSSGLAGLFETQYF. CDR3 in DNA: TGTGCCAGCAGCTCGGGACTAGCGGGGCTGTTTGAGACCCAGTACTTC. The gene calls are TRBV7-2 and TRBJ2-5; 13 bases align to TRBD2. Trimming took 4 bases from V and 5 from J; bases not matched to a gene: 7. Per the germline V gene, CDR1 is SGHTA and CDR2 is FQGNSA. CDR3 size: 16 residues.

The genes are TRBV3-1 and TRBJ2-1, with 10 bases fitting TRBD2. CDR3 length: 15 residues. Germline CDR1 reads LGHDT; CDR2 reads YNNKEL (reference sequence). V lost 3 bases and J lost 3; bases outside the gene matches: 2. CDR3 loop: CASSHSGRFYNEQFF. In DNA, the CDR3 is TGTGCCAGCAGCCATAGCGGGAGGTTCTACAATGAGCAGTTCTTC.

The chain combines TRBV20-1 with TRBJ2-7; TRBD2 agrees at 12 bases. This CDR3 is 16 amino acids long. The trim removed 1 base at V and 3 bases at J, leaving 7 bases unmatched. Germline values: CDR1 DFQATT, CDR2 SNEGSKA (reference sequence). For the CDR3, the DNA is TGCAGTGCTAGAGGACTAGCGGGAGCGTTCGGCTACGAGCAGTACTTC. It yields the protein CSARGLAGAFGYEQYF.

The chain uses TRBV3-1 and TRBJ2-4, with D maybe TRBD2 (6 bases). Germline CDR1 LGHDT, CDR2 YNNKEL (reference sequence). The CDR3 contains 13 residues. The CDR3 loop is CVCGKEFKNIQYF. The CDR3 DNA is TGTGTGTGCGGGAAGGAATTCAAAAACATTCAGTACTTC.

The chain couples TRBV6-5 to TRBJ1-5, with TRBD1 matching over 7 bases. Germline CDR1 reads MNHEY; CDR2 reads SVGAGI. The trim removed 7 bases at V and 6 bases at J, leaving 9 bases unmatched. The CDR3 is made up of 14 amino acids. The CDR3 loop is CASNDRAGGQPQHF. CDR3 sequence (DNA): TGTGCCAGCAACGACAGGGCGGGGGGTCAGCCCCAGCATTTT.

This clonotype showed up just a few times. The chain uses TRBV4-2 and TRBJ2-3; the match to TRBD2 covers 7 bases. With V trimmed by 0 bases and J by 1 base, 4 bases remained unmatched. Germline V gives CDR1 LGHNA, CDR2 YNFKEQ. The CDR3 extends over 16 amino acids. The CDR3 DNA follows: TGTGCCAGCAGCCAAGAGGTCGCGGGAGGCACAGATACGCAGTATTTT. Residues: CASSQEVAGGTDTQYF.

CDR3 sequence reads: CASSQGPVGLKETQYF. In DNA form, the CDR3 reads TGCGCCAGCAGCCAAGGACCGGTGGGACTGAAAGAGACCCAGTACTTC. The chain couples TRBV4-3 to TRBJ2-5, with TRBD2 as a possible D gene (6 bases). Trimming removed 1 base from V and 3 bases from J, with 15 bases in between. Germline CDR1 is LGHNA and CDR2 is YSLEER. The CDR3 is 16 residues long.

This chain connects TRBV2 to TRBJ1-1, with D unresolved. The CDR3 extends over 13 amino acids. V lost 7 bases and J 6 bases, leaving 15 bases between the germline ends. CDR1 SNHLY and CDR2 FYNNEI come from the germline V gene. The CDR3 spells CASTQGGFAEAFF. CDR3 nucleotides: TGTGCCAGCACTCAAGGAGGATTTGCTGAAGCTTTCTTT.

This clonotype was found a few times. V and J are TRBV12-3 or TRBV12-4 and TRBJ2-5, with 8 nucleotides matching TRBD2. The J call is in doubt because the DNA end fits TRBJ2-1 better. This CDR3 region has 13 residues. The CDR3 region has the DNA TGTGCCAGCAGTCCCGGGGGGGGACATGAGCAGTTCTTC. Residues: CASSPGGGHEQFF.

Concerning this clonotype itself: The junction differs from germline at one of its ends, possibly a read error. The CDR3 is CASSDGLPYEQYF. The CDR3 DNA is TGTGCCAGCAGCGATGGCCTCCCGTACGAGCAGTACTTT. V gene TRBV6-5 combines with J gene TRBJ2-7; no clear D. Germline V lookup: CDR1 MNHEY, CDR2 SVGAGI. The length of the CDR3 is 13 residues.

V and J are TRBV7-9 and TRBJ2-1; the match to TRBD1 covers 9 bases. The tail of the sequence fits TRBJ2-7 better, so the J call may be wrong. The V gene's germline CDR1 is SEHNR and CDR2 FQNEAQ (reference sequence). This CDR3 contains 14 residues. CDR3: CASSLDGQGSEQYF. The CDR3, as DNA: TGTGCCAGCAGCTTAGATGGACAGGGGAGCGAGCAGTACTTC.

The DNA for the CDR3 is TGTGCCAGCAGACCAACAGGAAACGGTTACAATGAGCAGTTCTTC. Amino acid sequence: CASRPTGNGYNEQFF. This sequence joins TRBV2 and TRBJ2-5; D might be TRBD1 (5 bases). The DNA end is a closer match to TRBJ2-1, so the J assignment may be wrong. The CDR3 extends over 15 amino acids. CDR1 is SNHLY, CDR2 FYNNEI, per germline.

The chain carries TRBV6-1 and TRBJ1-4; D might be TRBD1 (6 bases). Germline CDR1 and CDR2: MNHNS and SASEGT. This CDR3 contains 16 residues. V was clipped by 6 bases and J by 2 bases, with 16 bases between them. The CDR3 sequence: CASSPSTGTTNEKLFF. In DNA form, the CDR3 reads TGTGCCAGCAGCCCCTCAACAGGGACGACTAATGAAAAACTGTTTTTT.

This clonotype came up a few times. The chain joins TRBV11-2 to TRBJ2-5; 9 bases agree with TRBD2. Trimming at V came to 3 bases and at J to 4 bases, leaving 9 bases not matched to a gene. CDR1 SGHAT and CDR2 FQNNGV come from the germline V gene. The CDR3 spans 16 residues. The chain's CDR3 is CASSFHRREGPETQYF. The CDR3 DNA reads TGTGCCAGCAGCTTTCACCGGCGGGAGGGCCCAGAGACCCAGTACTTC.

This clonotype was picked up a small number of times. This chain connects TRBV20-1 to TRBJ2-3, with D possibly being TRBD1 (5 bases). Germline V gives CDR1 DFQATT, CDR2 SNEGSKA (reference sequence). The CDR3 is made up of 15 amino acids. Trimming took off 3 bases at V and 2 bases at J, with 15 bases between the two ends. As DNA, the CDR3 is TGCAGTGCTAGCGCCCGACAGCGATCCACAGATACGCAGTATTTT. Translated: CSASARQRSTDTQYF.

V gene TRBV20-1 combines with J gene TRBJ2-7; 11 bases align to TRBD2. Per germline, CDR1 DFQATT and CDR2 SNEGSKA (reference sequence). This CDR3 spans 13 amino acids. V lost 5 bases, J lost 4 bases, and 4 bases stayed unmatched. CDR3 in amino acids: CSARLAGFYEQYF. The CDR3, as DNA: TGCAGTGCTCGACTAGCGGGATTTTACGAGCAGTACTTC.

V gene TRBV7-8 combines with J gene TRBJ2-7; TRBD2 aligns across 9 bases. Germline V CDR1 and CDR2: SGHVS, FQNEAQ. CDR3 length equals 16 residues. The V and J ends lost 1 base and 3 bases, in that order; junction bases with no gene match: 7. The CDR3 nucleotides are TGTGCCAGCAGCTTAGATAGCGGGGGCCTGCTCTACGAGCAGTACTTC. Amino acids: CASSLDSGGLLYEQYF.

This chain uses TRBV27 with TRBJ1-4; the D is unclear. The CDR3 covers 13 residues. Germline values: CDR1 MNHEY, CDR2 SMNVEV (reference sequence). The V end was cut by 2 bases, the J end by 8 bases, with 9 bases between. The CDR3 bases are TGTGCCAGCAGTTTACAGCACTCCGAAAAACTGTTTTTT. Translating it yields CASSLQHSEKLFF. Supplemented by reference TRBV27 and TRBJ1-4, the full variable domain reads EAQVTQNPRYLITVTGKKLTVTCSQNMNHEYMSWYRQDPGLGLRQIYYSMNVEVTDKGDVPEGYKVSRKEKRNFPLILESPSPNQTSLYFCASSLQHSEKLFFGSGTQLSVL.

CDR3 loop: CASSLNGQDGGEKLFF. As DNA, the CDR3 is TGTGCCAGCAGCTTGAATGGACAGGACGGCGGTGAAAAACTGTTTTTT. The genes are TRBV7-2 and TRBJ1-4; TRBD1 matches 7 bases. The germline CDR1 and CDR2 sequences are SGHTA and FQGNSA. The CDR3 is 16 amino acids. V was clipped by 3 bases and J by 7 bases; unmatched bases: 11.

There are a few counts of this clonotype. In nucleotides, the CDR3 is TGCAGTGCTATCCCAGGGAATACGCAGTATTTT. Its translation: CSAIPGNTQYF. The rearrangement links TRBV20-1 to TRBJ2-3, with D possibly being TRBD1 (5 bases). Trimming left V 4 bases short and J 7 bases short, with 9 bases between. There are 11 residues in the CDR3. Germline V gene lookup returns CDR1 DFQATT and CDR2 SNEGSKA (reference sequence).

This CDR3 reads CASSQGTGDYNEQFF. The CDR3 DNA is TGCGCCAGCAGCCAAGGGACAGGGGACTACAATGAGCAGTTCTTC. The J gene is TRBJ2-1, the V gene TRBV4-3; 9 bases map to TRBD1. Germline V gene lookup returns CDR1 LGHNA and CDR2 YSLEER. The CDR3 contains 15 residues. Trimming took 1 base from V and 3 from J; bases not matched to a gene: 1.

This clonotype appeared once. V is TRBV12-3 or TRBV12-4 and J is TRBJ2-1; D not certain. V was clipped by 5 bases and J by 0 bases, with 11 bases between them. This CDR3 is built from 15 residues. The CDR3 loop is CASSPFSSSYNEQFF. The CDR3 nucleotides are TGTGCCAGCAGTCCCTTTTCGAGCTCCTACAATGAGCAGTTCTTC.

The chain couples TRBV6-5 to TRBJ1-1, with a weak D call TRBD1 (5 bases). The CDR3 has 12 residues. Germline lookup yields CDR1 MNHEY and CDR2 SVGAGI. V was shortened by 10 bases and J by 10 bases, with 19 bases between the two germline ends. CDR3 sequence: CAIGGGIGVAFF. The DNA of the CDR3 is TGTGCCATCGGGGGTGGAATTGGAGTAGCTTTCTTT.

A few counts support this clonotype. The chain couples TRBV3-1 to TRBJ2-5; TRBD2 matches at 8 bases. The V gene's germline CDR1 is LGHDT and CDR2 YNNKEL (reference sequence). Trimming removed 3 bases from V and 5 bases from J; junction bases left unmatched: 5. CDR3 size: 14 residues. This CDR3 is CASSHPGGAETQYF. CDR3 bases: TGTGCCAGCAGCCACCCGGGGGGGGCTGAGACCCAGTACTTC.

There are a few counts of this clonotype. The rearrangement uses TRBV2 and TRBJ1-1; D is perhaps TRBD1 (5 bases). CDR1 SNHLY and CDR2 FYNNEI come from the germline V gene. The CDR3 runs to 13 residues. Trimming removed 7 bases at V and 2 bases at J, with 11 bases between. DNA for the CDR3: TGTGCCAGCATTGGGACCCTCAACACTGAAGCTTTCTTT. Protein sequence: CASIGTLNTEAFF.

Regarding this clonotype: At one boundary the junction diverges from the germline segment, which might be a read error. J is TRBJ1-2 and V is TRBV2; 10 bases align to TRBD1. This CDR3 is built from 12 residues. Germline loops: CDR1 SNHLY, CDR2 FYNNEI. Here the CDR3 reads CASSVGDRGRLF. The CDR3 nucleotides read TGTGCCAGCAGTGTCGGAGACAGGGGGCGTCTCTTC.